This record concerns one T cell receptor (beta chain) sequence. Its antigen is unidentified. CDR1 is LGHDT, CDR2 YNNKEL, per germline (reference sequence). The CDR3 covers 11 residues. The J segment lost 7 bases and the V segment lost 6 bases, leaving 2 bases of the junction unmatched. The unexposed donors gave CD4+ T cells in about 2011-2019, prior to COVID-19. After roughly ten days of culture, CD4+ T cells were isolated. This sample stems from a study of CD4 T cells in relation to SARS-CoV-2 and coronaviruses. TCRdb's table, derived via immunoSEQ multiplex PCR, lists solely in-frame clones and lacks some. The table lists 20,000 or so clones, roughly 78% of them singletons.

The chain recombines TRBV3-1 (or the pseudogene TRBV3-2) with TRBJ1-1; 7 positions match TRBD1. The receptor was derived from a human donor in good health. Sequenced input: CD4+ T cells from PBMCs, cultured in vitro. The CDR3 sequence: CASRGQNEAFF. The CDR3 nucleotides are TGTGCCAGCAGGGGACAGAATGAAGCTTTCTTT.